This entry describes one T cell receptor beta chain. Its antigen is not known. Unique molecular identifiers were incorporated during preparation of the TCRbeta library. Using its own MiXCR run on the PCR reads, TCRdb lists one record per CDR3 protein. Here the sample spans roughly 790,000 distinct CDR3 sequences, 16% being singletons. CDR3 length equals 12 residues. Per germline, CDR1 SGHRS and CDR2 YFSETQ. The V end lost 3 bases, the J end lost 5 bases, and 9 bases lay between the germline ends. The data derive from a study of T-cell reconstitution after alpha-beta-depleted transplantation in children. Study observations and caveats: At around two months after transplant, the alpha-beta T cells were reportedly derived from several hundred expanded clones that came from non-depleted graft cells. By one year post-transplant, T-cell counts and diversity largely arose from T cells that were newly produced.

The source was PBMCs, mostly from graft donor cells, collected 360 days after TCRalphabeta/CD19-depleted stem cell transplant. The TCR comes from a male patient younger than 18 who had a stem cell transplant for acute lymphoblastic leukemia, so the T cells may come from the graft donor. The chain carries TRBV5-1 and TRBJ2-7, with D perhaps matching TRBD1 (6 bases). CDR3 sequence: CASSSPGDEQYF. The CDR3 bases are TGCGCCAGCAGCTCCCCAGGGGACGAGCAGTACTTC.